This T cell receptor (beta chain) is drawn from a study of cytomegalovirus exposure and HLA in healthy donors. Across the study: Later analysis reported that the approximately 120 validation repertoires shared the platform of the roughly 670 first-cohort repertoires.

Note on this clone: Its antigen remains unidentified.

The donors were members of the roughly 130-subject validation cohort (separate from the roughly 680-subject first cohort). CDR1 and CDR2 (germline): SGDLS, YYNGEE. Trimming removed 2 bases from V and 2 bases from J, with 13 bases in between. The CDR3 runs 15 residues. Using immunoSEQ multiplex PCR, the repertoire was profiled, and TCRdb retains in-frame clones only, with some absent. Of approximately 160,000 clones listed, around 85% are singletons. General study findings and limits: Researchers catalogued 150 or so TCR beta chains as cytomegalovirus-associated.

Sequencing was carried out using PBMCs. This TCR came from a man between 25 and 39 years old in good health and CMV-seropositive. This chain links TRBV9 with TRBJ2-5; maybe TRBD1 (6 bases). The CDR3 region has the DNA TGTGCCAGCAGCGTGTCCCACAGGGTTCAAGAGACCCAGTACTTC. This encodes CASSVSHRVQETQYF. Variable domain in full (rest from reference TRBV9 and TRBJ2-5): DSGVTQTPKHLITATGQRVTLRCSPRSGDLSVYWYQQSLDQGLQFLIQYYNGEERAKGNILERFSAQQFPDLHSELNLSSLELGDSALYFCASSVSHRVQETQYFGPGTRLLVL.